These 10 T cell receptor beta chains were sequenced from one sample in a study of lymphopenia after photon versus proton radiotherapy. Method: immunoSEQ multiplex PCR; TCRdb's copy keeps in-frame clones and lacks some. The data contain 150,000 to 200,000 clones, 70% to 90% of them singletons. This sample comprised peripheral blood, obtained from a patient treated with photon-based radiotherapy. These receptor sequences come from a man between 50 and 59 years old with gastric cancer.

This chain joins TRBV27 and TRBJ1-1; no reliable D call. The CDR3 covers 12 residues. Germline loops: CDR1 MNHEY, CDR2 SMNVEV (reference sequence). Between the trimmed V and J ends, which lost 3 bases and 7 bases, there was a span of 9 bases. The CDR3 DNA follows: TGTGCCAGCAGTTTTTCCGGCGGTGAAGCTTTCTTT. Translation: CASSFSGGEAFF.

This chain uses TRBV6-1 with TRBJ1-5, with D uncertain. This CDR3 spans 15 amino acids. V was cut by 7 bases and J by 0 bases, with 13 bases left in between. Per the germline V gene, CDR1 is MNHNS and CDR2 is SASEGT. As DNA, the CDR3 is TGTGCCAGCACCCCTCCGGAGGGTAGCAATCAGCCCCAGCATTTT. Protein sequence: CASTPPEGSNQPQHF.

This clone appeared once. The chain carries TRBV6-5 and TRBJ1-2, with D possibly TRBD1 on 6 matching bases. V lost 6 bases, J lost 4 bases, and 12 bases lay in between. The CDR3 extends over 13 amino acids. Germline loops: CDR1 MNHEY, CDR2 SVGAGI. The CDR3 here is CASRLGQFYGYTF. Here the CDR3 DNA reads TGTGCCAGCAGATTAGGACAGTTCTATGGCTACACCTTC.

The CDR3 protein is CASRDGHYGYTF. In DNA, the CDR3 is TGTGCCAGCAGGGACGGCCACTATGGCTACACCTTC. The chain links TRBV19 to TRBJ1-2, with D tentatively TRBD1 (5 bases). The ends were cut back, 9 bases at V and 3 bases at J, with 11 bases in the middle. This CDR3 region has 12 residues. Germline values: CDR1 LNHDA, CDR2 SQIVND (reference sequence).

The CDR3 loop reads CASSSRDTSYEQYF. CDR3 DNA: TGTGCCAGCAGCTCCCGGGACACCTCCTACGAGCAGTACTTC. The chain links TRBV5-4 to TRBJ2-7; tentatively, D is TRBD1 (6 bases). This CDR3 has 14 amino acids. CDR1 and CDR2 (germline): SGHNT, YYREEE (reference sequence). The V end was cut by 3 bases, the J end by 0 bases, with 10 bases between.

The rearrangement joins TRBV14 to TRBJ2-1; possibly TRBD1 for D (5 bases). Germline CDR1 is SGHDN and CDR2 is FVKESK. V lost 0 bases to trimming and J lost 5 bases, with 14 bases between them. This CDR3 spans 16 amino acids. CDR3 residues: CASSQEGRVYHNEQFF. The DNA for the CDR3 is TGTGCCAGCAGCCAAGAGGGCAGGGTATACCACAATGAGCAGTTCTTC.

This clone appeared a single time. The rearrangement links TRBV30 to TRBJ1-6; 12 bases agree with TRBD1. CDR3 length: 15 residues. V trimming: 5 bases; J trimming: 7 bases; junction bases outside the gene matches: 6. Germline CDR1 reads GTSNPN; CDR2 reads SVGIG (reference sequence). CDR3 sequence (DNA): TGTGCCTGGCTGGGACAGGGGGCTTCCAATTCACCCCTCCACTTT. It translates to CAWLGQGASNSPLHF.

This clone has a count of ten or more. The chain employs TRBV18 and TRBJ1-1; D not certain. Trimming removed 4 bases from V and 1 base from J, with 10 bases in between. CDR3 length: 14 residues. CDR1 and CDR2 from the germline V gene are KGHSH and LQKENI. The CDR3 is CASSLVGRNTEAFF. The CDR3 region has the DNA TGTGCCAGCTCACTTGTCGGGCGGAACACTGAAGCTTTCTTT.

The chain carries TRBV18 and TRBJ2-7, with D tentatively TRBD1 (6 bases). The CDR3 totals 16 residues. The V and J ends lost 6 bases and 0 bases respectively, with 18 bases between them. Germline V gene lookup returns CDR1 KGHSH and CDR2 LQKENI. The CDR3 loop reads CASSNAGRGDSYEQYF. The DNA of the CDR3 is TGTGCCAGCTCCAACGCGGGCAGGGGCGACTCCTACGAGCAGTACTTC.

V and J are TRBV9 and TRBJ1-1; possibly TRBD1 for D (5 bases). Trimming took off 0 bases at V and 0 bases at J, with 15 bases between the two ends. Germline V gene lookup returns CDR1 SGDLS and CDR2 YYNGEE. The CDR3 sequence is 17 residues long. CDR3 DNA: TGTGCCAGCAGCGTAGGCACAGAAAGGGGCATGAACACTGAAGCTTTCTTT. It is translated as CASSVGTERGMNTEAFF.